Shown below are 4 T cell receptor beta chains from a single sample sequenced in a study of blood T cell repertoires in COVID-19. TCRdb's copy holds only in-frame clones and misses some; the assay was immunoSEQ multiplex PCR. The sample includes over 200,000 clones, around 80% seen only once; the top ten take approximately 1.8%. Sequenced: PBMCs or T cells enriched from blood (not recorded which). The receptors originated from a man between 60 and 75 years old who had recovered from COVID-19.

This rearrangement joins TRBV11-3 to TRBJ2-2; no definite D call. Trimming removed 5 bases from V and 7 bases from J, with 14 bases in between. Germline lookup yields CDR1 SGHNT and CDR2 YENEEA. The CDR3 spans 14 residues. The CDR3 DNA reads as TGTGCCAGCAGCGCGCAAAGAGCCGTCGGGGAGCTGTTTTTT. Translating it yields CASSAQRAVGELFF. The whole variable domain, remainder taken from reference TRBV11-3 and TRBJ2-2, is EAGVVQSPRYKIIEKKQPVAFWCNPISGHNTLYWYLQNLGQGPELLIRYENEEAVDDSQLPKDRFSAERLKGVDSTLKIQPAELGDSAVYLCASSAQRAVGELFFGEGSRLTVL.

The chain's CDR3 is CASSLVGRESEAFF. CDR3 sequence (DNA): TGTGCCAGCAGCTTGGTGGGGCGGGAGTCTGAAGCTTTCTTT. This sequence joins TRBV5-5 and TRBJ1-1, with D perhaps matching TRBD1 (5 bases). With 0 bases removed from V and 6 bases from J, the gap between germline ends came to 12 bases. This CDR3 comprises 14 residues. CDR1 SGHKS and CDR2 YYEKEE come from the germline V gene (reference sequence).

V is TRBV3-1 (or the pseudogene TRBV3-2) and J is TRBJ1-1, with TRBD1 identical over 7 bases. Germline CDR1 reads LGHDT; CDR2 reads YNNKEL (reference sequence). The CDR3 extends over 15 amino acids. The V gene end was trimmed by 6 bases and the J gene end by 1 base; junction bases not matched to a gene: 8. CDR3: CASRSQGQKNTEAFF. The CDR3 nucleotides are TGTGCCAGCAGATCCCAGGGACAGAAGAACACTGAAGCTTTCTTT.

This chain connects TRBV2 to TRBJ2-7, with D perhaps TRBD2 (7 bases). The germline gives CDR1 SNHLY, CDR2 FYNNEI. The CDR3 covers 15 residues. V shed 5 bases and J shed 5 bases, with 19 bases lying between them. CDR3 sequence: CASSPTGRVAHEQYF. As DNA, the CDR3 is TGTGCCAGCAGTCCCACAGGGAGGGTAGCACACGAGCAGTACTTC. The variable domain in full, completed from reference TRBV2 and TRBJ2-7, reads EPEVTQTPSHQVTQMGQEVILRCVPISNHLYFYWYRQILGQKVEFLVSFYNNEISEKSEIFDDQFSVERPDGSNFTLKIRSTKLEDSAMYFCASSPTGRVAHEQYFGPGTRLTVT.